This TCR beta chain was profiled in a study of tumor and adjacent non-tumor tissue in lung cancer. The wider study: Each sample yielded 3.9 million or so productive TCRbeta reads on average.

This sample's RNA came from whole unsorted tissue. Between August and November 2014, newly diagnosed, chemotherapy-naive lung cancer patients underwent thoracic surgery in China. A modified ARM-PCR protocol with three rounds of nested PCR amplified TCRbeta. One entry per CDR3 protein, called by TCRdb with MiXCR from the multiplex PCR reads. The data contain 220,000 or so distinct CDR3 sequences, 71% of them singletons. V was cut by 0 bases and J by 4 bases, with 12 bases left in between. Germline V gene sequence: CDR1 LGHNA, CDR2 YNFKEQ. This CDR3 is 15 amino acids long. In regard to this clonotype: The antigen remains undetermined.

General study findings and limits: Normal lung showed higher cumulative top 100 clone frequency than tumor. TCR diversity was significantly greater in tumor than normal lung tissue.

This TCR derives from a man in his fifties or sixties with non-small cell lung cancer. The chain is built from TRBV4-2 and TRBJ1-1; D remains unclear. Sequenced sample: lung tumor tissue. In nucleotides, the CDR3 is TGTGCCAGCAGCCAAGATCGTGATAACAGCACTGAAGCTTTCTTT. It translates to CASSQDRDNSTEAFF.